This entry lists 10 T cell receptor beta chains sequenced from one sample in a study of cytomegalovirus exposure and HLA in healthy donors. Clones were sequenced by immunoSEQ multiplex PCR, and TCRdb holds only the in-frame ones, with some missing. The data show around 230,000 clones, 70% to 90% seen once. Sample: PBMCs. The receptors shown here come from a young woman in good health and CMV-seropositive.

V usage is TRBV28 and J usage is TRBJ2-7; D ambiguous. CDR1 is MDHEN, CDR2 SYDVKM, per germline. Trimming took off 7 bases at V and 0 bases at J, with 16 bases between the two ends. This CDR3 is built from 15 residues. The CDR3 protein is CASIPRELSSYEQYF. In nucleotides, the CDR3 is TGTGCCAGCATTCCACGAGAACTAAGCTCCTACGAGCAGTACTTC.

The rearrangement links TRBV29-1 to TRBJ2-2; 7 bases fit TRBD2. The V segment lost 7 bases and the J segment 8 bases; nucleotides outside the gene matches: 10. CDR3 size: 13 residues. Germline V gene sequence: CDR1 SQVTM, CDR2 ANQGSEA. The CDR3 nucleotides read TGCAGCGCCGGGACTATACGAGCGGGGGAGCTGTTTTTT. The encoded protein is CSAGTIRAGELFF.

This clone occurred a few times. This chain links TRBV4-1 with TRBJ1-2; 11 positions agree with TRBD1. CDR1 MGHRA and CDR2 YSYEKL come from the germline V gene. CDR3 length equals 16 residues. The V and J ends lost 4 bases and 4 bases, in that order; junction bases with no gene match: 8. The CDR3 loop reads CASSPIRDRGIYGYTF. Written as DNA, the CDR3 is TGCGCCAGCAGCCCCATCCGGGACAGGGGGATCTATGGCTACACCTTC.

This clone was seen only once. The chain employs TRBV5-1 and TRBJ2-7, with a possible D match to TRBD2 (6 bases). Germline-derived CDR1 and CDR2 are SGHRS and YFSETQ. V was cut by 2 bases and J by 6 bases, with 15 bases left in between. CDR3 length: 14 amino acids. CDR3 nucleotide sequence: TGCGCCAGCAGCTTCCGGGACTCACAAAGCGAGCAGTACTTC. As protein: CASSFRDSQSEQYF.

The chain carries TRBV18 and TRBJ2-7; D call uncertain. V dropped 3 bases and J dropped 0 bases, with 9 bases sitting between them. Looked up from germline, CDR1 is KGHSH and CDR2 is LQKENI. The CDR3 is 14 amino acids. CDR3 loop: CASSPRHLSYEQYF. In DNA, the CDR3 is TGTGCCAGCTCACCGCGACATCTCTCCTACGAGCAGTACTTC.

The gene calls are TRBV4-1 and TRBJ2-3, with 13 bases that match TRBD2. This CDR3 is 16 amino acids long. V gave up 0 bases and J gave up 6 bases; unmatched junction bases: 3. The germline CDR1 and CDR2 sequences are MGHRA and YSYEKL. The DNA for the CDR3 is TGCGCCAGCAGCCAAGAACTAGCGGGAGGGTGGGATACGCAGTATTTT. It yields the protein CASSQELAGGWDTQYF.

CDR3 bases: TGCAGTACCCCCGACAAACATGGCTACACCTTC. It translates to CSTPDKHGYTF. V is TRBV20-1 and J is TRBJ1-2; no clear D. Trimming took 8 bases from V and 6 from J, leaving 13 bases between them. CDR1 and CDR2 from the germline V gene are DFQATT and SNEGSKA (reference sequence). CDR3 length equals 11 residues.

In nucleotides, the CDR3 is TGTGCCAGCAACAGGTATACTAATGAGCAGTTCTTC. Its translation: CASNRYTNEQFF. V usage is TRBV2 and J usage is TRBJ2-1; weak D call: TRBD1 (5 bases). Trimming took 7 bases from V and 7 from J, leaving 11 bases between them. The CDR3 runs 12 residues. CDR1 SNHLY and CDR2 FYNNEI come from the germline V gene. Full variable domain (missing parts from reference TRBV2 and TRBJ2-1): EPEVTQTPSHQVTQMGQEVILRCVPISNHLYFYWYRQILGQKVEFLVSFYNNEISEKSEIFDDQFSVERPDGSNFTLKIRSTKLEDSAMYFCASNRYTNEQFFGPGTRLTVL.

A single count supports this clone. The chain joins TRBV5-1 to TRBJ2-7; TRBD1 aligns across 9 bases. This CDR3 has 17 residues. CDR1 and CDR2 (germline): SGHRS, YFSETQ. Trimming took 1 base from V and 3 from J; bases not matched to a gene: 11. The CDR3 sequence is CASSLTTGGVSIYEQYF. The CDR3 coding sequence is TGCGCCAGCAGCTTGACTACAGGGGGCGTGAGTATCTACGAGCAGTACTTC. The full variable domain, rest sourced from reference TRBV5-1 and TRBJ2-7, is KAGVTQTPRYLIKTRGQQVTLSCSPISGHRSVSWYQQTPGQGLQFLFEYFSETQRNKGNFPGRFSGRQFSNSRSEMNVSTLELGDSALYLCASSLTTGGVSIYEQYFGPGTRLTVT.

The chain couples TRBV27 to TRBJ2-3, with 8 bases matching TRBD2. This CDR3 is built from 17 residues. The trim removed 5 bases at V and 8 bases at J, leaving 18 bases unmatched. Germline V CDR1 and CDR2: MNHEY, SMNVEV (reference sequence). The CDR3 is CASSIISGISISGTQYF. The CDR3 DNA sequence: TGTGCCAGCAGTATAATTAGCGGGATTAGTATCTCGGGTACGCAGTATTTT.